The 8 T cell receptor beta chains given below trace back to one sample, sequenced in a study of monozygotic twins with inflammatory bowel disease. TCRdb processed the 5' RACE reads again and assigns one entry to each CDR3 protein, with no DNA. This sample's table reports approximately 200,000 distinct CDR3 sequences. The sequencing sample was made of blood. These TCRs come from a human donor with ulcerative colitis or Crohn's disease, or a healthy co-twin of an affected twin (not recorded which).

The V gene is TRBV7-2, the J gene TRBJ2-1; absent DNA, TCRdb's TRBD1 call cannot be checked. Germline V gives CDR1 SGHTA, CDR2 FQGNSA. This CDR3 is 16 amino acids long. This CDR3 is CASRLGAYGAYNEQFF.

The rearrangement joins TRBV4-1 to TRBJ1-6; absent DNA, TCRdb's TRBD1 call cannot be checked. The CDR3 totals 18 residues. Germline V CDR1 and CDR2: MGHRA, YSYEKL. The CDR3 here is CASSQDFIGGSYNSPLHF.

The genes are TRBV20-1 and TRBJ2-3; absent DNA, TCRdb's TRBD2 call cannot be checked. CDR1 is DFQATT and CDR2 is SNEGSKA in the germline V gene (reference sequence). There are 15 residues in the CDR3. The CDR3 region is CSANPGTSGDGAQYF.

The chain carries TRBV5-1 and TRBJ2-3; TCRdb indicates TRBD1, and absent DNA this call remains unverified. CDR1 SGHRS and CDR2 YFSETQ come from the germline V gene. The CDR3 length is 15 residues. The CDR3 loop reads CASSPGGAGTDTQYF.

This sequence joins TRBV18 and TRBJ1-3; TCRdb's D gene call, TRBD1, goes unchecked for lack of DNA. CDR1 KGHSH and CDR2 LQKENI come from the germline V gene. This CDR3 is 17 amino acids long. The CDR3 reads CASSPGRQGRSGNTIYF.

The chain carries TRBV20-1 and TRBJ2-5; TCRdb designates TRBD2, a call that cannot be tested without DNA. CDR1 and CDR2 from the germline V gene are DFQATT and SNEGSKA (reference sequence). This CDR3 has 15 amino acids. The CDR3 sequence: CSARGGGARQETQYF.

This sequence joins TRBV11-1 and TRBJ2-4; TCRdb picks TRBD1, but there is no DNA to check that call. The CDR3 is 16 amino acids. Germline V gene sequence: CDR1 SGHAT, CDR2 FQDESV (reference sequence). CDR3 in amino acids: CASSLAPDHRGDIQYF.

The chain carries TRBV9 and TRBJ2-4; TCRdb selects TRBD2, and the lack of DNA leaves this call unchecked. Germline CDR1 and CDR2: SGDLS and YYNGEE. This CDR3 comprises 19 residues. The CDR3 loop is CASSAPGTSGSLAKNIQYF.